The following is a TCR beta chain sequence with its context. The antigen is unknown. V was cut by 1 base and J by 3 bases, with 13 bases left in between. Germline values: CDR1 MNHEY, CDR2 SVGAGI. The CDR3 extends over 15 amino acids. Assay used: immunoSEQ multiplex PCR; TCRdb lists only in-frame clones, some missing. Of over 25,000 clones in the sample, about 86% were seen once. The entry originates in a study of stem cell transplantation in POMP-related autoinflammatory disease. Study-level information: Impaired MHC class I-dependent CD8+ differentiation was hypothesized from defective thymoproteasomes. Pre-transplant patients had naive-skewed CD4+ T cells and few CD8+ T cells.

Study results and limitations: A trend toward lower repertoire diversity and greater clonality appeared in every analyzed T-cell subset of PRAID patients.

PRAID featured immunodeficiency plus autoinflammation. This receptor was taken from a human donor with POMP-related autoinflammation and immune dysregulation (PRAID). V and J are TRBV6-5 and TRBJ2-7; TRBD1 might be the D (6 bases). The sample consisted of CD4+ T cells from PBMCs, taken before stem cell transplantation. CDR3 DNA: TGTGCCAGCAGTTACTTACAGGGTTTGGGCTACGAGCAGTACTTC. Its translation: CASSYLQGLGYEQYF.